Following are 10 T cell receptor beta chains from one sample sequenced in a study of somatic mutations in cytotoxic T cells in rheumatoid arthritis. The data were produced by immunoSEQ multiplex PCR, yet TCRdb's version contains in-frame clones alone and is incomplete. The sample holds more than 13,000 clones, roughly 72% seen once. Sample: CD8+ T cells sorted from blood. These receptors were collected from an adult with rheumatoid arthritis.

This clone was observed a few times. The CDR3 reads CASSPPFANTGELFF. The CDR3 bases are TGTGCCAGCAGCCCGCCCTTCGCGAACACCGGGGAGCTGTTTTTT. J is TRBJ2-2 and V is TRBV6-5; no reliable D call. The CDR3 is 15 amino acids. Trimming removed 6 bases from V and 0 bases from J, with 11 bases in between. Germline-derived CDR1 and CDR2 are MNHEY and SVGAGI.

The J gene is TRBJ1-1, the V gene TRBV4-1; the D is unclear. Per germline, CDR1 MGHRA and CDR2 YSYEKL. The length of the CDR3 is 15 residues. Trimming removed 1 base at V and 0 bases at J, with 9 bases between. CDR3 DNA: TGCGCCAGCAGCCAAGCCCTTTCGATGAACACTGAAGCTTTCTTT. This codes for CASSQALSMNTEAFF.

The chain couples TRBV7-9 to TRBJ2-1; D remains ambiguous. Trimming removed 1 base from V and 6 bases from J, with 1 base in between. The CDR3 spans 11 residues. Looked up from germline, CDR1 is SEHNR and CDR2 is FQNEAQ (reference sequence). CDR3 protein: CASSLGNEQFF. The CDR3 DNA is TGTGCCAGCAGCTTAGGCAATGAGCAGTTCTTC. Combining the CDR3 with reference TRBV7-9 and TRBJ2-1 gives the whole variable domain DTGVSQNPRHKITKRGQNVTFRCDPISEHNRLYWYRQTLGQGPEFLTYFQNEAQLEKSRLLSDRFSAERPKGSFSTLEIQRTEQGDSAMYLCASSLGNEQFFGPGTRLTVL.

The V gene is TRBV19, the J gene TRBJ2-7, with D perhaps TRBD2 (7 bases). Germline values: CDR1 LNHDA, CDR2 SQIVND (reference sequence). V lost 6 bases and J 3 bases, leaving 15 bases between the germline ends. The CDR3 length is 14 residues. The DNA for the CDR3 is TGTGCCAGTAGCCCTGGGGGGGGCGACTACGAGCAGTACTTC. It encodes CASSPGGGDYEQYF.

In this sample, this clone turned up a few times. The chain is built from TRBV7-3 and TRBJ2-1, with 7 nucleotides matching TRBD2. Germline CDR1 and CDR2: SGHTA and FQGTGA. The CDR3 totals 15 residues. Losses at the gene ends were 5 bases for V and 6 bases for J; bases not matched to a gene: 10. The CDR3 DNA is TGTGCCAGCAGCCCGATCGCGGGGGTAGCCAATGAGCAGTTCTTC. Translated, it gives CASSPIAGVANEQFF.

The genes are TRBV5-5 and TRBJ2-7; TRBD1 might be the D (6 bases). The V and J ends lost 2 bases and 3 bases respectively, with 9 bases between them. CDR1 is SGHKS and CDR2 is YYEKEE in the germline V gene (reference sequence). The CDR3 has 13 amino acids. The CDR3: CASSFRGNYEQYF. DNA for the CDR3: TGTGCCAGCAGCTTCAGGGGTAACTACGAGCAGTACTTC.

This chain joins TRBV4-1 and TRBJ1-2; TRBD1 is a possible D gene (5 bases). Deletions cut 0 bases from V and 2 bases from J, with 16 bases between. CDR3 length: 17 amino acids. Germline CDR1 is MGHRA and CDR2 is YSYEKL. The CDR3 DNA follows: TGCGCCAGCAGCCAAGATAGGCCTGGGGCCTTAAACTATGGCTACACCTTC. Its translation: CASSQDRPGALNYGYTF.

The V call is TRBV10-3, the J call TRBJ1-2, with D possibly being TRBD1 (6 bases). The CDR3 spans 16 residues. The germline V gene has CDR1 ENHRY and CDR2 SYGVKD. Between the trimmed V and J ends, which lost 3 bases and 5 bases, there was a span of 19 bases. In DNA form, the CDR3 reads TGTGCCATCAGTGAAAAGGGGCAGGGGTTGAAGTATGGCTACACCTTC. This encodes CAISEKGQGLKYGYTF.

V is TRBV5-6 and J is TRBJ1-1, with D uncertain. The V and J ends lost 0 bases and 3 bases respectively, with 3 bases between them. From germline, CDR1 is SGHDT and CDR2 YYEEEE. The CDR3 runs 12 residues. The CDR3 nucleotides are TGTGCCAGCAGCTTGGATGACACTGAAGCTTTCTTT. Translation: CASSLDDTEAFF.

The table lists this clone with a few counts. V is TRBV28 and J is TRBJ2-7; D not resolved. CDR1 is MDHEN, CDR2 SYDVKM, per germline. The CDR3 consists of 14 residues. The V gene lost 7 bases and the J gene lost 3 bases, with 16 bases spanning the gap. The DNA of the CDR3 is TGTGCCAGCACCGAGTCCGGTACGGTCTACGAGCAGTACTTC. Its protein is CASTESGTVYEQYF.